This passage covers 7 T cell receptor beta chains from one sample sequenced in a study of memory CD4+ T cells and cytomegalovirus serostatus. Produced via immunoSEQ multiplex PCR; TCRdb's table is partial and in-frame only. The profile covers about 56,000 clones, with about 68% appearing a single time and under 3% taken by the ten largest. The sort gate was single viable CD3+CD4+CD8-CD45RO+ cells for memory CD4+ T cells. Input material: memory CD4+ T cells from blood. Receptor source: an adult in good health and CMV-seropositive.

CDR3 residues: CASTTTSGTWGSGANVLTF. CDR3 in DNA: TGTGCCAGCACAACTACCTCAGGGACTTGGGGATCTGGGGCCAACGTCCTGACTTTC. V usage is TRBV18 and J usage is TRBJ2-6; weak D call: TRBD2 (6 bases). V lost 8 bases and J lost 1, with 24 bases in between. Per germline, CDR1 KGHSH and CDR2 LQKENI. The CDR3 sequence is 19 residues long.

The chain combines TRBV29-1 with TRBJ2-5; D unclear. Per germline, CDR1 SQVTM and CDR2 ANQGSEA. The CDR3 is 14 residues long. V was clipped by 7 bases and J by 2 bases, with 17 bases between them. The CDR3 is CSGLGGFGQETQYF. The CDR3 nucleotides read TGCAGCGGCCTGGGTGGGTTCGGGCAAGAGACCCAGTACTTC.

This clone was observed a handful of times. This sequence joins TRBV25-1 and TRBJ1-2; TRBD1 is a possible D gene (5 bases). This CDR3 spans 15 amino acids. Germline V gene data show CDR1 as MGHDK and CDR2 as SYGVNS. Trimming left V 4 bases short and J 7 bases short, with 19 bases between. This chain's CDR3 is CASSGDGHRVSGYTF. The DNA for the CDR3 is TGTGCCAGCAGTGGGGACGGACACCGCGTCTCTGGCTACACCTTC.

The chain carries TRBV5-6 and TRBJ1-2, with D perhaps TRBD1 (6 bases). CDR1 and CDR2 from the germline V gene are SGHDT and YYEEEE. This CDR3 region has 15 residues. Trimming stripped 4 bases from V and 5 bases from J, with 18 bases between. CDR3 protein: CASSDYGQSYYGYTF. CDR3 nucleotides: TGTGCCAGCAGCGATTATGGACAGAGCTATTATGGCTACACCTTC.

Relative to its sample, this clone is medium-sized. The same CDR3 can be traced to other DNA sequences in this sample. The CDR3 DNA follows: TGTGCCAGTCGCTTGGCGGGAGAGACCCAGTACTTC. Translated: CASRLAGETQYF. The rearrangement uses TRBV19 and TRBJ2-5, with D tentatively TRBD2 (5 bases). V lost 8 bases to trimming and J lost 4 bases, with 11 bases between them. Per the germline V gene, CDR1 is LNHDA and CDR2 is SQIVND (reference sequence). The CDR3 covers 12 residues.

V usage is TRBV25-1 and J usage is TRBJ1-1; D might be TRBD1 (5 bases). This CDR3 has 12 residues. V gave up 5 bases and J gave up 11 bases, with 15 bases separating them. Germline CDR1 and CDR2: MGHDK and SYGVNS. CDR3 protein: CASSPGTKGAFF. The CDR3 DNA is TGTGCCAGCAGTCCCGGGACTAAGGGGGCTTTCTTT.

This chain links TRBV19 with TRBJ1-2; D not resolved. The CDR3 is 13 amino acids. CDR1 is LNHDA, CDR2 SQIVND, per germline (reference sequence). Trimming left V 5 bases short and J 6 bases short, with 13 bases between. CDR3 DNA sequence: TGTGCCAGTAGTCCGACAAGTCAGGATGGCTACACCTTC. Its protein product is CASSPTSQDGYTF. Supplemented by reference TRBV19 and TRBJ1-2, the full variable domain reads DGGITQSPKYLFRKEGQNVTLSCEQNLNHDAMYWYRQDPGQGLRLIYYSQIVNDFQKGDIAEGYSVSREKKESFPLTVTSAQKNPTAFYLCASSPTSQDGYTFGSGTRLTVV.